A single sample is the source of the 31 T cell receptor beta chains below, sequenced in a study of T cells in Graves' hyperthyroidism and ophthalmopathy. TCR beta CDR3 regions were amplified from RNA. Primed by the HTBI set, a first-round RT-PCR was run on the TCR CDR3. TCRdb passed the multiplex PCR reads through MiXCR, listing each CDR3 protein once. Counted here are 600,000 to 850,000 distinct CDR3 sequences, about 19% occurring once; the ten biggest clones make up around 17%. Sample: blood. These receptors originate from a woman aged 50 to 60 with Graves' hyperthyroidism that later progressed to Graves' ophthalmopathy.

J is TRBJ1-5 and V is TRBV6-5; D is ambiguous. The CDR3 contains 14 residues. Deletions cut 2 bases from V and 4 bases from J, with 9 bases between. CDR1 is MNHEY, CDR2 SVGAGI, per germline. The CDR3 loop reads CASSYEQTNQPQHF. The CDR3 DNA follows: TGTGCCAGCAGTTACGAGCAGACTAATCAGCCCCAGCATTTT.

At least ten counts were recorded for this clonotype. The chain uses TRBV14 and TRBJ1-2, with a tentative D call TRBD1 (5 bases). CDR1 is SGHDN, CDR2 FVKESK, per germline. This CDR3 is built from 15 residues. The V gene lost 0 bases and the J gene lost 4 bases, with 12 bases spanning the gap. The CDR3 DNA sequence: TGTGCCAGCAGCCAAGAGCTGGAGGGGACCTATGGCTACACCTTC. It specifies CASSQELEGTYGYTF. Supplemented by reference TRBV14 and TRBJ1-2, the full variable domain reads EAGVTQFPSHSVIEKGQTVTLRCDPISGHDNLYWYRRVMGKEIKFLLHFVKESKQDESGMPNNRFLAERTGGTYSTLKVQPAELEDSGVYFCASSQELEGTYGYTFGSGTRLTVV.

At least ten counts were recorded for this clonotype. This chain's CDR3 is CASSVEAWNTEAFF. In DNA, the CDR3 is TGCGCCAGCAGCGTGGAAGCATGGAACACTGAAGCTTTCTTT. The chain couples TRBV5-1 to TRBJ1-1; D not certain. The germline V gene has CDR1 SGHRS and CDR2 YFSETQ. This CDR3 contains 14 residues. Trimming shortened V by 4 bases and J by 1 base, and 11 bases separated the two germline ends.

This clonotype turned up a few times. The V and J genes are TRBV4-1 and TRBJ2-3; unclear D gene. Germline loops: CDR1 MGHRA, CDR2 YSYEKL. V was clipped by 0 bases and J by 1 base, with 14 bases between them. The CDR3 totals 17 residues. The CDR3 sequence is CASSQDKVAWGTDTQYF. The CDR3 region has the DNA TGCGCCAGCAGCCAAGATAAAGTCGCTTGGGGCACAGATACGCAGTATTTT.

In its sample, this clonotype was seen a few times. The CDR3 protein is CAISDSGTGGKLVGYTF. CDR3 nucleotides: TGTGCCATCAGTGATTCCGGGACAGGGGGCAAATTGGTCGGCTACACCTTC. The chain uses TRBV10-3 and TRBJ1-2; 12 positions agree with TRBD1. V lost 3 bases to trimming and J lost 8 bases; unmatched junction nucleotides: 13. Per germline, CDR1 ENHRY and CDR2 SYGVKD. CDR3 size: 17 residues.

At least ten counts were recorded for this clonotype. This rearrangement joins TRBV5-1 to TRBJ1-1; possible D gene TRBD1, 5 bases. Germline loops: CDR1 SGHRS, CDR2 YFSETQ. The CDR3 covers 16 residues. Trimming stripped 4 bases from V and 1 base from J, with 17 bases between. CDR3 loop: CASSPGRGRGNTEAFF. For the CDR3, the DNA is TGCGCCAGCAGCCCAGGGAGGGGCCGCGGGAACACTGAAGCTTTCTTT.

The V gene is TRBV28, the J gene TRBJ1-4, with TRBD1 matching over 7 bases. This CDR3 region has 21 residues. Losses at the gene ends were 5 bases for V and 9 bases for J; bases not matched to a gene: 30. Germline V gene sequence: CDR1 MDHEN, CDR2 SYDVKM. This CDR3 is CASSPTSYRGMSWPDMKKLFF. The DNA for the CDR3 is TGTGCCAGCAGTCCAACCTCCTACAGGGGTATGAGTTGGCCAGATATGAAAAAACTGTTTTTT.

A note on this clonotype: A much larger clone lies one base from this, so it may be a read error. The CDR3 region has the DNA TGTGCCAGCAATTCTACCCTGCGGGGCATTAACTATGGCTACACCTTC. Translated, it gives CASNSTLRGINYGYTF. The chain couples TRBV6-2 or TRBV6-3 to TRBJ1-2; a weak D match, TRBD1 (5 bases). The ends were cut back, 7 bases at V and 1 base at J, with 19 bases in the middle. The germline gives CDR1 MNHEY, CDR2 SVGEGT. The CDR3 is made up of 16 amino acids.

This clonotype showed up just a few times. One junction end disagrees with the germline gene, perhaps due to a read error. This chain connects TRBV29-1 to TRBJ1-2; maybe TRBD1 (5 bases). The CDR3 totals 11 residues. Germline V CDR1 and CDR2: SQVTM, ANQGSEA. Written as DNA, the CDR3 is TGCAGCTTTGAAGGTGGGGCGGGCTACACCTTC. Protein: CSFEGGAGYTF.

The rearrangement uses TRBV20-1 and TRBJ1-6, with D perhaps TRBD1 (5 bases). V was cut by 5 bases and J by 5 bases, with 10 bases left in between. There are 13 residues in the CDR3. Germline-derived CDR1 and CDR2 are DFQATT and SNEGSKA (reference sequence). The CDR3 nucleotides read TGCAGTGCTTCGACAGAGAATAATTCACCCCTCCACTTT. Translated: CSASTENNSPLHF.

This clonotype was seen only once. The chain links TRBV19 to TRBJ2-5; 13 bases are a match to TRBD2. The CDR3 has 16 residues. With 5 bases clipped from V and 5 bases from J, the junction kept 8 bases outside the gene matches. Germline CDR1 is LNHDA and CDR2 is SQIVND (reference sequence). CDR3 protein: CASSVLAGGPRETQYF. In DNA, the CDR3 is TGTGCCAGTAGTGTACTAGCGGGGGGGCCCAGGGAGACCCAGTACTTC.

V gene TRBV11-1 combines with J gene TRBJ2-3; D is unclear. This CDR3 is built from 15 residues. The V and J ends lost 5 bases and 5 bases respectively, with 17 bases between them. Germline V gives CDR1 SGHAT, CDR2 FQDESV (reference sequence). This CDR3 reads CASSPTRTQRDTQYF. CDR3 DNA: TGTGCCAGCAGCCCCACGAGAACTCAGAGAGATACGCAGTATTTT.

The gene calls are TRBV6-5 and TRBJ1-5; no clear D gene. The V gene's germline CDR1 is MNHEY and CDR2 SVGAGI. CDR3 size: 13 residues. V lost 2 bases and J 5 bases, leaving 7 bases between the germline ends. CDR3: CASSYPGYQPQHF. DNA for the CDR3: TGTGCCAGCAGTTACCCAGGCTATCAGCCCCAGCATTTT.

This chain links TRBV7-9 with TRBJ2-2, with 9 bases aligning to TRBD2. J was trimmed by 6 bases and V by 5 bases; bases with no gene match: 1. The germline gives CDR1 SEHNR, CDR2 FQNEAQ (reference sequence). The CDR3 totals 13 residues. This CDR3 is CASSGGGAGELFF. CDR3 sequence (DNA): TGTGCCAGCAGCGGCGGGGGGGCCGGGGAGCTGTTTTTT.

This clonotype has more than one count but fewer than ten. V usage is TRBV9 and J usage is TRBJ1-1; D is unresolved. The CDR3 runs to 15 residues. Deletions cut 0 bases from V and 0 bases from J, with 9 bases between. The germline V gene encodes CDR1 SGDLS and CDR2 YYNGEE. In DNA form, the CDR3 reads TGTGCCAGCAGCGTAGCTGGACTGATGAACACTGAAGCTTTCTTT. Translating it yields CASSVAGLMNTEAFF.

This clonotype occurred many times. The V gene is TRBV7-2, the J gene TRBJ1-6; 7 bases are shared with TRBD1. V lost 5 bases to trimming and J lost 9 bases; unmatched junction nucleotides: 7. The CDR3 consists of 14 residues. Germline V lookup: CDR1 SGHTA, CDR2 FQGNSA. CDR3 nucleotide sequence: TGTGCCAGCAGCCACAGGGGAGAGGCTTCACCCCTCCACTTT. Translating it yields CASSHRGEASPLHF.

V and J are TRBV7-9 and TRBJ1-2, with TRBD1 matching 7 bases. V gave up 0 bases and J gave up 9 bases; unmatched junction bases: 4. Germline CDR1 SEHNR, CDR2 FQNEAQ (reference sequence). The CDR3 extends over 13 amino acids. DNA of the CDR3: TGTGCCAGCAGCTTAGCTGGGACAGCGAGCTACACCTTC. It yields the protein CASSLAGTASYTF.

For this clonotype: This may come from a read error, since a much larger clone is one base off. This chain uses TRBV11-3 with TRBJ2-1; D is unresolved. CDR3 length: 15 amino acids. Germline CDR1 SGHNT, CDR2 YENEEA. Trimming pared 5 bases from V and 4 bases from J, leaving 15 bases between. The CDR3 spells CASSGRNREYNEQFF. CDR3 nucleotide sequence: TGTGCCAGCAGCGGCCGGAACAGAGAATACAATGAGCAGTTCTTC.

This clonotype was seen only a few times. CDR3 bases: TGTGCCTGGGCGCCGGGACAGGTGACTAACTATGGCTACACCTTC. It encodes CAWAPGQVTNYGYTF. This sequence joins TRBV30 and TRBJ1-2; 8 nucleotides match TRBD1. The V gene end was trimmed by 5 bases and the J gene end by 0 bases; junction bases not matched to a gene: 8. CDR3 size: 15 residues. Germline V CDR1 and CDR2: GTSNPN, SVGIG (reference sequence).

This clonotype showed up just a few times. The J gene is TRBJ1-1, the V gene TRBV27; TRBD1 is a possible D gene (5 bases). V dropped 3 bases and J dropped 0 bases, with 14 bases sitting between them. Germline assignment: CDR1 MNHEY and CDR2 SMNVEV (reference sequence). This CDR3 region has 16 residues. The CDR3 reads CASSFLGPNMNTEAFF. DNA of the CDR3: TGTGCCAGCAGTTTCCTGGGACCTAACATGAACACTGAAGCTTTCTTT.

This clonotype was detected many times. The V gene is TRBV20-1, the J gene TRBJ2-5; TRBD2 matches 8 bases. With V trimmed by 6 bases and J by 1 base, 10 bases remained unmatched. The CDR3 totals 15 residues. Germline V gene lookup returns CDR1 DFQATT and CDR2 SNEGSKA (reference sequence). CDR3 bases: TGCAGTGCAACCCCCGGGACTAGAAGCCAAGAGACCCAGTACTTC. It translates to CSATPGTRSQETQYF.

This chain links TRBV20-1 with TRBJ1-5, with D hard to call. The germline CDR1 and CDR2 sequences are DFQATT and SNEGSKA (reference sequence). The CDR3 contains 16 residues. V dropped 2 bases and J dropped 2 bases, with 16 bases sitting between them. In nucleotides, the CDR3 is TGCAGTGCTAGATTCGGTCACGCAAGGGGCAATCAGCCCCAGCATTTT. Translated: CSARFGHARGNQPQHF.

The J gene is TRBJ1-5, the V gene TRBV24-1; 7 nucleotides line up with TRBD1. CDR3 length: 18 amino acids. V was clipped by 7 bases and J by 1 base; unmatched bases: 15. CDR1 and CDR2 from the germline V gene are KGHDR and SFDVKD. As DNA, the CDR3 is TGTGCCACCAGCAAACCGGGACAGCCGCCTATGAGCAATCAGCCCCAGCATTTT. Protein product: CATSKPGQPPMSNQPQHF.

This clonotype was recorded many times. The chain links TRBV3-1 to TRBJ2-1; TRBD2 agrees at 7 bases. The germline V gene encodes CDR1 LGHDT and CDR2 YNNKEL (reference sequence). V trimming: 0 bases; J trimming: 8 bases; junction bases outside the gene matches: 7. The CDR3 is 15 amino acids. CDR3 residues: CASSQDTHLADEQFF. For the CDR3, the DNA is TGTGCCAGCAGCCAAGATACCCACCTAGCGGATGAGCAGTTCTTC.

This clonotype showed up just a few times. The chain recombines TRBV9 with TRBJ2-7, with unresolved D. Germline V CDR1 and CDR2: SGDLS, YYNGEE. The ends were cut back, 4 bases at V and 0 bases at J, with 14 bases in the middle. This CDR3 has 15 amino acids. The DNA of the CDR3 is TGTGCCAGCAGCCCAACACAGTTAAGCTCCTACGAGCAGTACTTC. Encoded protein: CASSPTQLSSYEQYF.

This clonotype was found a few times. The chain is built from TRBV7-9 and TRBJ1-2, with D possibly TRBD1 on 5 matching bases. V was pared by 3 bases and J by 5 bases, with 19 bases between. The CDR3 totals 16 residues. Germline lookup yields CDR1 SEHNR and CDR2 FQNEAQ (reference sequence). For the CDR3, the DNA is TGTGCCAGCAGCTTTACCGGGACTCCAACTGGTTATGGCTACACCTTC. This gives the protein CASSFTGTPTGYGYTF.

This clonotype was detected many times. V and J are TRBV7-2 and TRBJ2-7, with 7 bases fitting TRBD1. J lost 1 base, V lost 7 bases, and 4 bases had no gene match. Germline V gene data show CDR1 as SGHTA and CDR2 as FQGNSA. CDR3 size: 13 residues. The CDR3 is CASTDRDSYEQYF. The DNA of the CDR3 is TGTGCCAGCACCGACAGGGATTCCTACGAGCAGTACTTC.

In the case of this clonotype: A read error may be the cause here, since a much bigger clone is one base away. The chain joins TRBV12-3 or TRBV12-4 to TRBJ2-3; 9 bases agree with TRBD2. The CDR3 contains 18 residues. The CDR3 is CVSSLAGSGGPSTDTQYF. The DNA for the CDR3 is TGTGTCAGCAGTTTAGCTGGTAGCGGGGGCCCTAGCACAGATACGCAGTATTTT.

This clonotype has a handful of counts. This chain joins TRBV6-1 and TRBJ2-2; 11 bases are shared with TRBD1. This CDR3 has 16 residues. Germline lookup yields CDR1 MNHNS and CDR2 SASEGT. V lost 5 bases and J lost 2; bases outside the gene matches: 4. The CDR3 reads CASSYWTGGNTGELFF. The CDR3 coding sequence is TGTGCCAGCAGTTATTGGACAGGGGGCAACACCGGGGAGCTGTTTTTT.

This clonotype was seen many times. The chain carries TRBV11-2 and TRBJ2-1, with D hard to call. CDR1 and CDR2 from the germline V gene are SGHAT and FQNNGV. The CDR3 totals 14 residues. The V gene lost 6 bases and the J gene lost 4 bases, with 13 bases spanning the gap. CDR3 region: CASSVGSIYNEQFF. CDR3 DNA: TGTGCCAGCAGTGTCGGCTCCATATACAATGAGCAGTTCTTC.

In this sample, this clonotype turned up many times. This chain links TRBV7-3 with TRBJ2-1, with 10 bases identical to TRBD1. V shed 4 bases and J 7 bases; nucleotides not matched to a gene: 7. This CDR3 is 15 amino acids long. The V gene's germline CDR1 is SGHTA and CDR2 FQGTGA. The CDR3 sequence is CASSSEGQGINEQFF. CDR3 in DNA: TGTGCCAGCAGCTCCGAGGGACAGGGGATAAATGAGCAGTTCTTC.